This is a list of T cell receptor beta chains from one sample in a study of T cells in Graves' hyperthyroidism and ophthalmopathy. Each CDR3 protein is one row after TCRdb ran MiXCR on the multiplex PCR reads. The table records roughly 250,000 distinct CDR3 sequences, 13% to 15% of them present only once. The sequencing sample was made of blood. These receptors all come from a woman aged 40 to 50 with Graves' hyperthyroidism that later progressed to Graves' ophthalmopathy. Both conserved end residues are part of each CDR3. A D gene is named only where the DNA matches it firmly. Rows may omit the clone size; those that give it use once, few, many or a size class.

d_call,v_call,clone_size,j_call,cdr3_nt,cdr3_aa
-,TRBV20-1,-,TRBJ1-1,TGCAGTGCTAGTTATGGTTTGCACACTGAAGCTTTCTTT,CSASYGLHTEAFF
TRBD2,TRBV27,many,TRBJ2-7,TGTGCCAGCAGTTCCATCCTAGCGGGAACCCCCTACGAGCAGTACTTC,CASSSILAGTPYEQYF
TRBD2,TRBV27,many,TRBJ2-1,TGTGCCAGCAGTTTCTACAGACTAGCGGGAGGCTCCTACAATGAGCAGTTCTTC,CASSFYRLAGGSYNEQFF
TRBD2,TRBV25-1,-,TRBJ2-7,TGTGCCAGCAGTGGCGTAGCGGGAGGAGGTGTTGAGCAGTACTTC,CASSGVAGGGVEQYF
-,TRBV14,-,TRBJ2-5,TGTGCCAGCAGCGGCCGGACGAGGGAAAGGAAGACCCAGTACTTC,CASSGRTRERKTQYF
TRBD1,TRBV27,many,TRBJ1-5,TGTGCCAGCAGGCCAACAGGGGATCGTAGCAATCAGCCCCAGCATTTT,CASRPTGDRSNQPQHF
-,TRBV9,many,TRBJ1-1,TGTGCCAGCAGCGTCCTAGGACGGGGACCTGAAGCTTTCTTT,CASSVLGRGPEAFF
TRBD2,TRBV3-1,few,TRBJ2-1,TGTGCCAGCAGCCAAGGTTTCGGACTAGCGGGAGTCCGCGAGCAGTTCTTC,CASSQGFGLAGVREQFF
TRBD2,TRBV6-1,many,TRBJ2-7,TGTGCCAGCTATTCTATAGCGGGAGGATCCTACGAGCAGTACTTC,CASYSIAGGSYEQYF
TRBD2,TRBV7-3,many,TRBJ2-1,TGTGCCAGCAGCTTAACCCCGGGGACTAGTGAGCGCAATGAGCAGTTCTTC,CASSLTPGTSERNEQFF
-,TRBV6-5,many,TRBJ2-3,TGTGCCAGCAGTTACCAACTAGCTGGGTCAGATACGCAGTATTTT,CASSYQLAGSDTQYF
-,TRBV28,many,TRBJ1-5,TGTGCCAGCAGTTTTGAAGGGATCCAGCCCCAGCATTTT,CASSFEGIQPQHF
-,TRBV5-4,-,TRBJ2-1,TGTGCCAGCAGCTTCACTAACGGCCACAATGAGCAGTTCTTC,CASSFTNGHNEQFF
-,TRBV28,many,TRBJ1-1,TGTGCCAGCAGTCCCGCCGGGGGACCTAAGAACACTGAAGCTTTCTTT,CASSPAGGPKNTEAFF
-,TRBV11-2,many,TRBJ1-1,TGTGCCGGCAGCTCCTACCCCCGGGGGGCCTGGAGGGAAGCTTTCTTT,CAGSSYPRGAWREAFF
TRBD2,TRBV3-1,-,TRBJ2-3,TGTGCCAGCAGCCGAGGTCGGTGGATAGCGGGAGGGAAAAATACGCAGTATTTT,CASSRGRWIAGGKNTQYF
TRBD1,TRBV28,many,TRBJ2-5,TGTGCCAGCAGCCTAGCCGGGACAGGGGTACAGACCCAGTACTTC,CASSLAGTGVQTQYF
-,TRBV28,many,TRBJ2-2,TGTGCCAGCAGGAAGGTGGTCTCTTGGGCCGGGGAGCTGTTTTTT,CASRKVVSWAGELFF
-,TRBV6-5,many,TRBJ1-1,TGTGCCAGCAGTTACGGACGGAACACTGAAGCTTTCTTT,CASSYGRNTEAFF
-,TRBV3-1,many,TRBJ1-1,TGTGCCAGCAGCCAACCGCTTATGAACACTGAAGCTTTCTTT,CASSQPLMNTEAFF
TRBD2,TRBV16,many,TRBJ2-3,TGTGCCAGCAGCCCCGGGAGAACTAGCGGCACAGATACGCAGTATTTT,CASSPGRTSGTDTQYF
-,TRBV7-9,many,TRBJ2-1,TGTGCCAGCAGCTTAGGTAGCGGACCCTCCTACAATGAGCAGTTCTTC,CASSLGSGPSYNEQFF
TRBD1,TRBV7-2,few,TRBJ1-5,TGTGCCAGCAGCTTCACCAGGGGGCTGAATCAGCCCCAGCATTTT,CASSFTRGLNQPQHF
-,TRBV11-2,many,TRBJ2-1,TGTGCCAGCAGCTTGAGAGGCAAGGACTTAGGTCCTTCTCAGTTCTTC,CASSLRGKDLGPSQFF
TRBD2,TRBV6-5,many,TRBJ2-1,TGTGCCAGCAGTAAACTAGCGGATGAGCAGTTCTTC,CASSKLADEQFF
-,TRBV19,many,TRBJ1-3,TGTGCCAGTCAGCTGGACAGCTTTTACTCTGGAAACACCATATATTTT,CASQLDSFYSGNTIYF
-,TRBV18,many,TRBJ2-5,TGTGCCAGCTCACCCGGCGCGCGCCAAGAGACCCAGTACTTC,CASSPGARQETQYF
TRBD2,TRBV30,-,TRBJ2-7,TGTGCCTGGAGTGGACTAGCGGGAGCCTACGAGCAGTACTTC,CAWSGLAGAYEQYF